This TCR beta chain comes out of a study of patients and donors after allogeneic stem cell transplantation. TCRdb itself ran the RT-PCR reads through MiXCR, one entry per CDR3 protein. Here the sample spans 800,000 to 1,000,000 distinct CDR3 sequences, approximately 19% being singletons. Only a few counts were recorded for this clonotype. V gave up 1 base and J gave up 7 bases, with 16 bases separating them. This CDR3 spans 16 amino acids. Germline V lookup: CDR1 MGHRA, CDR2 YSYEKL. This receptor was identified in a human donor who was either an allogeneic HSCT recipient or a stem cell or donor lymphocyte infusion donor (not recorded which). It is not recorded whose cells these are; they may come from a transplant donor. The specimen sequenced was blood, either unsorted or a sorted T cell fraction (not recorded which). This chain connects TRBV4-1 to TRBJ1-4, with D perhaps matching TRBD1 (6 bases). In DNA form, the CDR3 reads TGCGCCAGCAGCCAAGTAATGGGGGGCTCGGGTGAAAAACTGTTTTTT. Protein product: CASSQVMGGSGEKLFF.